This T cell receptor (beta chain) appears in the sequencing data of a study of blood T cell repertoires in COVID-19 (dated by TCRdb to about 2020). A note on the overall study: Samples covering the acute and convalescent phases of COVID-19 were provided by collaborators in the United States, Italy and Spain. The samples were drawn from the first 160 participants of the ongoing ImmuneRACE study and from 1,254 subjects provided by 6 global collaborators. Subjects who had been exposed to COVID-19, were actively infected with it, or had recovered from it provided the deeply sampled blood TCRbeta repertoires that made up the dataset. HLA class I and class II types, where available, came from metadata supplied by the sample provider rather than from assay-based typing. The sample metadata nearly always contained a de-identified subject ID, COVID-19 status, age in years and sex. A freely available public database, intended as a resource for researchers studying the immune response to SARS-CoV-2, is where the repertoires were released. The material from the prospective study consisted of cDNA or gDNA derived from T cells, B-cell-depleted T cells, or PBMCs.

TCRbeta CDR3 regions were amplified from genomic DNA by means of the immunoSEQ Assay, a bias-controlled multiplex PCR. The study's own analysis went as follows. Nucleated cell counts per sample were estimated from amplification of reference gene primers within the assay. Sequence reads were collapsed and filtered to measure the absolute abundance of every unique TCRbeta CDR3 rearrangement. For each sample, productive Simpson clonality was calculated by taking the square root of Simpson's diversity index across productive rearrangements. Not all clones reach the TCRdb copy of this immuneACCESS table, which keeps in-frame sequences only. Checked studies attribute under half of the gap to unresolved V genes and leave the rest unexplained. The D gene and trimming were derived from the DNA, and the V and J assignments and clone size from that table. Across this sample there are 180,000 or so clones, with roughly nine tenths seen only once. The ten most abundant clones make up approximately 2.5% of the sample.

This clone is a singleton in its sample. Its antigen target is currently unknown. Relative to the germline gene, one junction end is altered; a read error may explain this. Broad study findings and their caveats: The amount of clinical and demographic metadata varied by source and participant and was provided uncurated.

Participants in the prospective study were aged roughly 18 to 100 years, lived in 20 to 30 United States geographic areas, and enrolled through a virtual design. Cohort assignment in the prospective study relied on participant-reported clinical history from a screening survey and a study questionnaire. In the prospective study, mobile phlebotomists collected whole blood, serum and a nasopharyngeal or oropharyngeal swab from each participant. Over a roughly two-month period, participants in the prospective study had the option of providing additional blood draws and questionnaires. Blood samples from the prospective study were shipped frozen or at room temperature prior to DNA extraction. This sequence was found in a woman aged 40 to 55 with acute COVID-19. Sequenced sample: PBMCs or T cells enriched from blood (not recorded which).

The nucleotide sequence reads as follows: TGCGCCAGCAGTCAAGGTGGGAGACAGGCTACCAACTATGGCTACACCTTC. It specifies CASSQGGRQATNYGYTF. The sequence links TRBV4-1 to TRBJ1-2, and the D gene may be TRBD1, 6 bases matching. The germline V gene supplies CDR1 MGHRA and CDR2 YSYEKL. From the cysteine up to the phenylalanine, the CDR3 has a length of 17 residues. The retained sequence is limited to the CDR3, 51 bases, with the frame set at the first base.